These 14 T cell receptor beta chains were sequenced from one sample in a study of cytomegalovirus exposure and HLA in healthy donors. The PCR ran on 60 Vbeta and 13 Jbeta primers. Assay: immunoSEQ multiplex PCR; the TCRdb copy retains only in-frame clones and omits some. The repertoire consists of 100,000 to 140,000 clones, with 73% occurring once and the leading ten covering 6.5% to 8.5%. The source material was PBMCs. The origin of the receptors is a man aged 25-45 years in good health and CMV-seronegative.

This chain uses TRBV18 with TRBJ2-7; 16 bases fit TRBD2. The CDR3 totals 15 residues. Germline CDR1 is KGHSH and CDR2 is LQKENI. The J segment lost 4 bases and the V segment lost 6 bases, leaving 3 bases of the junction unmatched. In DNA, the CDR3 is TGTGCCAGCTCCCCGGGACTAGCGGGAGGGTACGAGCAGTACTTC. It translates to CASSPGLAGGYEQYF.

This clone showed up just once. The genes are TRBV27 and TRBJ2-5, with TRBD1 matching 9 bases. The closer fit of TRBJ2-7 to the DNA end suggests the J call may be wrong. CDR1 is MNHEY, CDR2 SMNVEV, per germline (reference sequence). This CDR3 contains 14 residues. In nucleotides, the CDR3 is TGTGCCAGCAGTGCCGGGACAGGGCTCTACGAGCAGTACTTC. Encoded protein: CASSAGTGLYEQYF.

The rearrangement uses TRBV28 and TRBJ1-1; 7 positions agree with TRBD1. V was pared by 8 bases and J by 1 base, with 13 bases of the junction left unmatched. The CDR3 is 16 residues long. The germline CDR1 and CDR2 sequences are MDHEN and SYDVKM. The CDR3 DNA reads TGTGCCAGCCGCGGCCTACAACAGGGGAAGAACACTGAAGCTTTCTTT. Translating gives CASRGLQQGKNTEAFF.

V gene TRBV2 combines with J gene TRBJ2-3, with TRBD2 matching 8 bases. J lost 0 bases, V lost 5 bases, and 7 bases had no gene match. This CDR3 is built from 16 residues. CDR1 SNHLY and CDR2 FYNNEI come from the germline V gene. CDR3 sequence: CASSPGVAGSTDTQYF. CDR3 in DNA: TGTGCCAGCAGTCCCGGGGTAGCGGGGAGCACAGATACGCAGTATTTT.

This clone was seen just once. The chain has TRBV9 and TRBJ1-1, with a weak D call TRBD1 (6 bases). The CDR3 runs to 14 residues. V gave up 0 bases and J gave up 4 bases, with 10 bases separating them. CDR1 and CDR2 from the germline V gene are SGDLS and YYNGEE. CDR3 in amino acids: CASSVAGAFTEAFF. DNA for the CDR3: TGTGCCAGCAGCGTAGCAGGGGCATTCACTGAAGCTTTCTTT.

V is TRBV7-9 and J is TRBJ2-5; TRBD1 agrees at 7 bases. The J segment lost 3 bases and the V segment lost 4 bases, leaving 5 bases of the junction unmatched. This CDR3 spans 14 amino acids. Germline V gene sequence: CDR1 SEHNR, CDR2 FQNEAQ (reference sequence). CDR3 in DNA: TGTGCCAGCAGCTCGACAGGGTGGGAAGAGACCCAGTACTTC. This sequence encodes CASSSTGWEETQYF.

The V and J genes are TRBV7-9 and TRBJ2-3; 10 bases fit TRBD2. Germline CDR1 SEHNR, CDR2 FQNEAQ (reference sequence). The length of the CDR3 is 18 residues. The trim removed 2 bases at V and 0 bases at J, leaving 8 bases unmatched. The chain's CDR3 is CASSLWRTSGTSTDTQYF. The DNA of the CDR3 is TGTGCCAGCAGCTTATGGCGCACTAGCGGGACTAGCACAGATACGCAGTATTTT. Using reference TRBV7-9 and TRBJ2-3 for the parts outside the CDR3, the full variable domain is DTGVSQNPRHKITKRGQNVTFRCDPISEHNRLYWYRQTLGQGPEFLTYFQNEAQLEKSRLLSDRFSAERPKGSFSTLEIQRTEQGDSAMYLCASSLWRTSGTSTDTQYFGPGTRLTVL.

This sequence joins TRBV6-5 and TRBJ1-6; a weak D match, TRBD1 (6 bases). Germline CDR1 MNHEY, CDR2 SVGAGI. Trimming pared 2 bases from V and 7 bases from J, leaving 9 bases between. This CDR3 has 14 residues. This CDR3 is CASSYPQGNSPLHF. CDR3 nucleotide sequence: TGTGCCAGCAGTTACCCCCAGGGGAATTCACCCCTCCACTTT.

The V gene is TRBV7-8, the J gene TRBJ1-1, with TRBD1 as a possible D gene (6 bases). CDR1 is SGHVS, CDR2 FQNEAQ, per germline. The CDR3 is 13 amino acids. Between the trimmed V and J ends, which lost 0 bases and 11 bases, there was a span of 13 bases. The CDR3 region is CASSLAYRARAFF. The CDR3 DNA reads TGTGCCAGCAGCTTAGCGTACAGGGCTCGGGCTTTCTTT.

The chain carries TRBV5-6 and TRBJ1-1; D gene unclear. The CDR3 consists of 17 residues. V gave up 3 bases and J gave up 5 bases, with 23 bases separating them. The germline V gene has CDR1 SGHDT and CDR2 YYEEEE. CDR3 sequence reads: CASSSRPVAGRTTEAFF. Written as DNA, the CDR3 is TGTGCCAGCAGCTCCAGGCCAGTGGCAGGCCGAACAACTGAAGCTTTCTTT. Together with reference TRBV5-6 and TRBJ1-1, the CDR3 gives the full variable domain: DAGVTQSPTHLIKTRGQQVTLRCSPKSGHDTVSWYQQALGQGPQFIFQYYEEEERQRGNFPDRFSGHQFPNYSSELNVNALLLGDSALYLCASSSRPVAGRTTEAFFGQGTRLTVV.

The rearrangement links TRBV5-4 to TRBJ2-2, with TRBD1 matching over 12 bases. The CDR3 contains 17 residues. J gave up 6 bases and V 6 bases, and 12 bases lay outside the gene matches. In germline, CDR1 is SGHNT, CDR2 YYREEE (reference sequence). As DNA, the CDR3 is TGTGCCAGCACCTTAACCCGGGACAGGGGGCTGTCCGGGGAGCTGTTTTTT. It is translated as CASTLTRDRGLSGELFF.

The CDR3 protein is CASSFTAGDYEQYF. DNA for the CDR3: TGTGCCAGCAGTTTCACAGCGGGGGACTACGAGCAGTACTTC. This chain connects TRBV27 to TRBJ2-5; the match to TRBD2 covers 8 bases. The DNA end favors TRBJ2-7, so the J call may be wrong. The CDR3 runs to 14 residues. Germline V gene sequence: CDR1 MNHEY, CDR2 SMNVEV (reference sequence).

The J gene is TRBJ2-1, the V gene TRBV7-2; 8 bases are shared with TRBD2. Germline V gene sequence: CDR1 SGHTA, CDR2 FQGNSA. V dropped 2 bases and J dropped 1; count of bases not matched to a gene: 7. There are 17 residues in the CDR3. The CDR3 nucleotides are TGTGCCAGCAGCTTAAACCGACTAGCGACTTCCTACAATGAGCAGTTCTTC. It yields the protein CASSLNRLATSYNEQFF.

The chain links TRBV6-1 to TRBJ2-7; tentative D call: TRBD1 (5 bases). The CDR3 contains 14 residues. Trimming shortened V by 1 base and J by 6 bases, and 13 bases separated the two germline ends. Germline CDR1 is MNHNS and CDR2 is SASEGT. The CDR3 loop reads CASSEETGSAEQYF. In nucleotides, the CDR3 is TGTGCCAGCAGTGAAGAAACAGGCTCGGCCGAGCAGTACTTC.